The present TCR beta chain was sequenced within a study of monozygotic twins with inflammatory bowel disease. In the case of this clonotype: Antigen specificity is unknown.

With approximately 16 and 10 cycles respectively, two nested PCRs were carried out on TCRalpha and TCRbeta cDNA. Reanalyzing the 5' RACE reads, TCRdb keeps one entry per CDR3 protein, without DNA. The listing records a few hundred thousand distinct CDR3 sequences. Germline CDR1 is SGHAT and CDR2 is FQNNGV. The CDR3 consists of 15 residues. Study conclusions and caveats: The authors could not tell different T cell subtypes apart.

The receptor was derived from a human donor with ulcerative colitis or Crohn's disease, or a healthy co-twin of an affected twin (not recorded which). The rearrangement joins TRBV11-2 to TRBJ2-5; the TCRdb D gene call, TRBD1, has no DNA to confirm it. Specimen: blood. The CDR3 reads CASSLTGPGLGTQYF.